This T cell receptor (beta chain) is from a study of cytomegalovirus exposure and HLA in healthy donors. Study information: Of 300 to 500 genotyped donors, around 84% clustered with self-reported Caucasian donors. Whole-study results and caveats: Analysis performed later found more than 15,000 TCR beta sequences associated with HLA alleles at 0.05 false discovery rate.

The CDR3 consists of 14 residues. V gave up 5 bases and J gave up 2 bases; unmatched junction bases: 4. Per germline, CDR1 MNHNS and CDR2 SASEGT. Points on this clone: Antigen: not known.

Researchers ran the PCR with 60 Vbeta and 13 Jbeta primers. TCRdb's copy holds only in-frame clones and misses some; the assay was immunoSEQ multiplex PCR. The profile shows 170,000 or so clones, 70% to 90% of them singletons. The sequenced sample was PBMCs. This sequence joins TRBV6-1 and TRBJ2-7, with 9 nucleotides matching TRBD1. This TCR was recovered from a girl aged 10 to 17 in good health and CMV-seropositive. The CDR3 spells CASSTGTGTYEQYF. CDR3 DNA: TGTGCCAGCAGTACCGGGACAGGGACCTACGAGCAGTACTTC.